This T cell receptor beta chain appears in the sequencing data of a study of blood T cell repertoires in COVID-19. Study-wide context: Some COVID-19 samples were acute and others convalescent; all came from the United States, Italy and Spain. Sources were T cells, B-cell-depleted T cells, or PBMCs; the material itself was cDNA or gDNA.

This CDR3 is 13 amino acids long. Germline CDR1 is SGDLS and CDR2 is YYNGEE. J was trimmed by 7 bases and V by 4 bases; bases with no gene match: 5. In the authors' workflow: Amplified reference gene primers provided the basis for estimating nucleated cell counts. TCRdb's copy holds only in-frame clones and misses some; the assay was immunoSEQ multiplex PCR. The DNA gave D and trimming, while V, J and clone size come from that table. The sample consists of approximately 190,000 clones, around 84% of them appearing once. The chain uses TRBV9 and TRBJ1-2; 9 positions agree with TRBD1. Material: peripheral blood. This clonotype was obtained from a human donor in a cohort sampled during active COVID-19. The CDR3 nucleotides read TGTGCCAGCAGCCAGACAGGGGGGTCTGGCTACACCTTC. Protein product: CASSQTGGSGYTF. Drawing the rest from reference TRBV9 and TRBJ1-2, the complete variable domain is DSGVTQTPKHLITATGQRVTLRCSPRSGDLSVYWYQQSLDQGLQFLIQYYNGEERAKGNILERFSAQQFPDLHSELNLSSLELGDSALYFCASSQTGGSGYTFGSGTRLTVV.